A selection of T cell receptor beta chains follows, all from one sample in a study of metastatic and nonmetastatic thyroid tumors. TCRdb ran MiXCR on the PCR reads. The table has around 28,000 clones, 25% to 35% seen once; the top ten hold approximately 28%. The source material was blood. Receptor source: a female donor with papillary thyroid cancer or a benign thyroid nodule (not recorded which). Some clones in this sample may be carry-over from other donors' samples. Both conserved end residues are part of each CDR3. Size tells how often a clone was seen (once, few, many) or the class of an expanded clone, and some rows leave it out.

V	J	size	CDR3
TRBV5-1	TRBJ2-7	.	CASSLVGGEAYEQYF
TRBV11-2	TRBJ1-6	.	CASEGQYSYNSPLHF
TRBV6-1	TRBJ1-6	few	CASSLGQGFRSPLHF
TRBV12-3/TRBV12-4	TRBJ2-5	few	CASSLVARGGETQYF
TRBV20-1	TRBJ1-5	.	CSAREGGLDGPQHF
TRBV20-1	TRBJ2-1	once	CSAERVTRIDEQFF
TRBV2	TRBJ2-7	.	CASSVSGSEQYF
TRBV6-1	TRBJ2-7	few	CASSLGQSYEQYF
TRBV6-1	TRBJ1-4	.	CASSAEYDEKLFF
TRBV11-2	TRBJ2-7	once	CASSLTGGANYEQYF
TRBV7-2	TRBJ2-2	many	CASSLKAGPGELFF
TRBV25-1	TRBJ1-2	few	CASSEILGTDTRGYTF
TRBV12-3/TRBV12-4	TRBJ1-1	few	CASSPIWGTEAFF
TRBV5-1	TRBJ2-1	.	CASGLRELAAYNEQFF
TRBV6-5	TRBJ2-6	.	CASSYGTGGAGANVLTF
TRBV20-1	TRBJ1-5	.	CSATQGSNQPQHF